This TCR beta chain stems from a study of cytomegalovirus exposure and HLA in healthy donors. Whole-study results and caveats: In most subjects, TCR beta sequences reportedly gave accurate predictions of HLA-A and HLA-B alleles. Researchers counted roughly 150 TCR beta chains as cytomegalovirus-associated.

Details on this clone: Its antigen is not identified.

V dropped 10 bases and J dropped 8; count of bases not matched to a gene: 13. Germline lookup yields CDR1 SGHNT and CDR2 YYREEE (reference sequence). CDR3 length: 15 amino acids. The PCR contained 60 Vbeta and 13 Jbeta primers. Original data processing: Unique TCR beta chains numbered approximately 80 million in a later analysis, with around 11 million shared. Libraries were prepared by immunoSEQ multiplex PCR; TCRdb keeps only in-frame clonotypes and omits some of them. The D gene and trimming were derived from the DNA, and the V and J assignments and clone size from that table. Here the sample spans 150,000 to 200,000 clones, roughly 80% being singletons.

This clonotype was obtained from a female donor in good health and CMV-seronegative. Sequencing was performed on PBMCs. The V gene is TRBV5-4, the J gene TRBJ1-4, with TRBD1 matching over 11 bases. CDR3 nucleotides: TGTGCCTCCCCGGCTGGACAGGGGGCGCGGGAAAAACTGTTTTTT. Translated, it gives CASPAGQGAREKLFF.